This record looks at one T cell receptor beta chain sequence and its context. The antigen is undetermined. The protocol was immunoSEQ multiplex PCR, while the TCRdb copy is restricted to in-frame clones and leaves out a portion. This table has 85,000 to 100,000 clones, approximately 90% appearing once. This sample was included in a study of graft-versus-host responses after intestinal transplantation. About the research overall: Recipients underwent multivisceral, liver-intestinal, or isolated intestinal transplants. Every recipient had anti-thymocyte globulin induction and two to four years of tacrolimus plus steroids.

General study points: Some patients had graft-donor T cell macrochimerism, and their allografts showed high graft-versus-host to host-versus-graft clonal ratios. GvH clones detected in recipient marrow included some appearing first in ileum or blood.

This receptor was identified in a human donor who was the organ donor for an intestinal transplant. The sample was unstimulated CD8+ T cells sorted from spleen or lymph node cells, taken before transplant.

As DNA, the CDR3 is TGTGCCAGCAGGGGGGACAGGGGGCGCATGAACACTGAAGCTTTCTTT. This gives the protein CASRGDRGRMNTEAFF. The V call is TRBV2, the J call TRBJ1-1; 12 bases are a match to TRBD1. With 6 bases clipped from V and 0 bases from J, the junction kept 5 bases outside the gene matches. Germline assignment: CDR1 SNHLY and CDR2 FYNNEI. The CDR3 is 16 amino acids.